The 11 T cell receptor beta chains below come from one sample, sequenced in a study of radiotherapy plus CTLA-4 blockade in lung cancer. The repertoire was sequenced with immunoSEQ multiplex PCR; TCRdb's copy has only in-frame clones and lacks some. The sample includes under 100,000 clones, around four fifths of them seen just once. The input for sequencing was peripheral blood, taken from a patient treated with radiotherapy plus ipilimumab. These receptors came from a human donor with non-small cell lung cancer that progressed on radiotherapy plus ipilimumab.

CDR3 region: CASSPPSGNTIYF. The CDR3 nucleotides read TGTGCCAGCAGTCCCCCCTCTGGAAACACCATATATTTT. The J gene is TRBJ1-3, the V gene TRBV6-1; no clear D. The CDR3 extends over 13 amino acids. Germline CDR1 is MNHNS and CDR2 is SASEGT. V lost 5 bases, J lost 0 bases, and 5 bases lay in between.

This sequence joins TRBV27 and TRBJ1-6; D gene ambiguous. V dropped 3 bases and J dropped 7 bases, with 4 bases sitting between them. The CDR3 is 12 amino acids. Per germline, CDR1 MNHEY and CDR2 SMNVEV (reference sequence). CDR3 sequence reads: CASSFPNSPLHF. The CDR3, as DNA: TGTGCCAGCAGTTTTCCCAATTCACCCCTCCACTTT.

V and J are TRBV5-6 and TRBJ1-4; D is unclear. V shed 4 bases and J shed 12 bases, with 10 bases lying between them. This CDR3 comprises 11 residues. Germline values: CDR1 SGHDT, CDR2 YYEEEE. CDR3 residues: CASSVAGELFF. Written as DNA, the CDR3 is TGTGCCAGCAGCGTTGCTGGGGAACTGTTTTTT.

V and J are TRBV5-1 and TRBJ2-1, with D tentatively TRBD2 (6 bases). Germline lookup yields CDR1 SGHRS and CDR2 YFSETQ. This CDR3 is built from 13 residues. Trimming shortened V by 4 bases and J by 7 bases, and 12 bases separated the two germline ends. The CDR3 protein is CASSRLGDNEQFF. Written as DNA, the CDR3 is TGCGCCAGCAGCCGACTAGGGGATAATGAGCAGTTCTTC.

The gene calls are TRBV11-2 and TRBJ2-7; D is ambiguous. The CDR3 contains 17 residues. Germline-derived CDR1 and CDR2 are SGHAT and FQNNGV. V was clipped by 0 bases and J by 3 bases, with 18 bases between them. The CDR3, as DNA: TGTGCCAGCAGCTTAGAATTTCCCACAGTCTATTACTACGAGCAGTACTTC. Encoded protein: CASSLEFPTVYYYEQYF.

The chain joins TRBV5-6 to TRBJ1-2; 8 bases fit TRBD1. This CDR3 has 14 residues. After removal of 4 bases from V and 4 bases from J, the junction contained 6 bases not matched to a gene. CDR1 SGHDT and CDR2 YYEEEE come from the germline V gene. The DNA for the CDR3 is TGTGCCAGCAGCAAGGACAGGGAAGCCTATGGCTACACCTTC. This encodes CASSKDREAYGYTF.

The chain joins TRBV29-1 to TRBJ1-1, with a tentative D call TRBD1 (6 bases). The CDR3 length is 14 residues. The germline V gene encodes CDR1 SQVTM and CDR2 ANQGSEA. The ends were cut back, 3 bases at V and 3 bases at J, with 14 bases in the middle. The chain's CDR3 is CSVDRGRGYTEAFF. CDR3 DNA: TGCAGCGTTGATAGGGGAAGGGGGTACACTGAAGCTTTCTTT.

V is TRBV15 and J is TRBJ1-1; TRBD1 is a possible D gene (5 bases). CDR1 is LNHNV and CDR2 is YYDKDF in the germline V gene (reference sequence). The CDR3 is 18 residues long. V was cut by 0 bases and J by 1 base, with 18 bases left in between. Here the CDR3 reads CATSRDFQGARGNTEAFF. CDR3 sequence (DNA): TGTGCCACCAGCAGAGATTTCCAAGGGGCCCGGGGGAACACTGAAGCTTTCTTT.

The chain has TRBV2 and TRBJ2-2; TRBD1 matches 8 bases. CDR1 and CDR2 from the germline V gene are SNHLY and FYNNEI. This CDR3 is 20 amino acids long. The ends lost 0 bases at V and 3 bases at J; junction bases unmatched: 15. In nucleotides, the CDR3 is TGTGCCAGCAGTGAAGCGTTTGGAGATGGGGGACAGGTACACACCGGGGAGCTGTTTTTT. Translated: CASSEAFGDGGQVHTGELFF.

The V and J genes are TRBV7-9 and TRBJ2-7; 10 bases are a match to TRBD1. There are 17 residues in the CDR3. Germline lookup yields CDR1 SEHNR and CDR2 FQNEAQ (reference sequence). V lost 1 base and J lost 0; bases outside the gene matches: 6. Here the CDR3 reads CASSLGLRTGGSYEQYF. The CDR3 DNA reads as TGTGCCAGCAGCTTAGGGCTGAGGACAGGGGGCTCCTACGAGCAGTACTTC.

The chain joins TRBV7-2 to TRBJ1-4, with 8 bases fitting TRBD1. This CDR3 is 15 amino acids long. The V gene end was trimmed by 5 bases and the J gene end by 5 bases; junction bases not matched to a gene: 7. The germline V gene has CDR1 SGHTA and CDR2 FQGNSA. In nucleotides, the CDR3 is TGTGCCAGCAGCCCAAGGACAGGGACAAATGAAAAACTGTTTTTT. Its translation: CASSPRTGTNEKLFF.